These 2 T cell receptor beta chains share one sample of origin, sequenced in a study of blood T cell repertoires in COVID-19. Produced via immunoSEQ multiplex PCR; TCRdb's table is partial and in-frame only. The sample holds about 440,000 clones, around 89% seen once. Sequenced: peripheral blood. These receptors came from a woman aged 30 to 39 with acute or convalescent COVID-19.

The V gene is TRBV10-3, the J gene TRBJ1-1, with 7 bases fitting TRBD1. Germline CDR1 reads ENHRY; CDR2 reads SYGVKD. CDR3 size: 17 residues. The J segment lost 3 bases and the V segment lost 4 bases, leaving 14 bases of the junction unmatched. The CDR3 sequence is CAISAEGGVNSDTEAFF. CDR3 DNA: TGTGCCATCAGTGCGGAAGGGGGCGTGAATTCGGACACTGAAGCTTTCTTT.

The chain has TRBV6-1 and TRBJ1-3; weak D call: TRBD1 (6 bases). The ends were cut back, 3 bases at V and 1 base at J, with 16 bases in the middle. The CDR3 is 17 amino acids. Looked up from germline, CDR1 is MNHNS and CDR2 is SASEGT. CDR3 bases: TGTGCCAGCAGTGAGGGGGCCGTTTGGGGGTCTGGAAACACCATATATTTT. This codes for CASSEGAVWGSGNTIYF.